This note documents a single TCR beta chain sequence. Its cognate antigen is unknown. The data are from a study of shared clonotypes between healthy human individuals. General observations from the study: Shared across several donors were about 4.8% of the naive CD4 clonotypes.

The V gene's germline CDR1 is LGHNA and CDR2 YSLEER. The CDR3 runs 16 residues. V lost 2 bases to trimming and J lost 0 bases; unmatched junction nucleotides: 6. As handled by the study authors: Junction-only immunoSEQ data arrived without quality scores, meaning filtering differed. The protocol was immunoSEQ multiplex PCR, while the TCRdb copy is restricted to in-frame clones and leaves out a portion. D and trimming were read from the DNA, whereas the V and J calls and clone size are those reported in that table. The sample lists some 2 million clones, about 94% occurring once. Naive CD8 cells comprised CD45RO-negative, CCR7-positively selected cells, excluding terminally differentiated effector memory CD45RA+ cells.

The TCR sequence derives from a man aged 18 to 29 in good health. This rearrangement joins TRBV4-3 to TRBJ2-7; 8 positions match TRBD1. Sequencing was done on a sample of naive CD8+ T cells sorted from blood. The CDR3 bases are TGCGCCAGCAGCCAAATACAGGGGGTTTACTCCTACGAGCAGTACTTC. It yields the protein CASSQIQGVYSYEQYF.